Each of the 3 T cell receptor beta chains below was sequenced from the same sample in a study of CD8 T cells in Susac syndrome. A quantity of about 0.5 to 1 ug RNA underwent reverse transcription using random hexamers. Using its own MiXCR run on the immunoSEQ multiplex PCR reads, TCRdb lists one record per CDR3 protein. The sample records more than 150,000 distinct CDR3 sequences, about 95% being singletons. Sequencing used CD4+ T cells from PBMCs. The receptor set was obtained from a human donor in good health.

The chain couples TRBV28 to TRBJ2-1; D not resolved. Per germline, CDR1 MDHEN and CDR2 SYDVKM. The CDR3 covers 12 residues. V was cut by 7 bases and J by 5 bases, with 9 bases left in between. CDR3 coding DNA: TGTGCCAGCAACGGCAGGCACAATGAGCAGTTCTTC. This sequence encodes CASNGRHNEQFF. The variable domain in full, with the rest retrieved from reference TRBV28 and TRBJ2-1, is DVKVTQSSRYLVKRTGEKVFLECVQDMDHENMFWYRQDPGLGLRLIYFSYDVKMKEKGDIPEGYSVSREKKERFSLILESASTNQTSMYLCASNGRHNEQFFGPGTRLTVL.

This clonotype was seen a few times. The chain employs TRBV20-1 and TRBJ2-7; 8 positions match TRBD2. V was clipped by 4 bases and J by 2 bases; unmatched bases: 4. The CDR3 spans 13 residues. Germline V gene sequence: CDR1 DFQATT, CDR2 SNEGSKA (reference sequence). In DNA form, the CDR3 reads TGCAGTGCTACTACTAGCGGTCCCTACGAGCAGTACTTC. Amino acids: CSATTSGPYEQYF.

The chain employs TRBV20-1 and TRBJ2-1, with 12 bases fitting TRBD2. Trimming cost V 0 bases and J 9 bases; bases outside gene matches: 15. Looked up from germline, CDR1 is DFQATT and CDR2 is SNEGSKA (reference sequence). The CDR3 contains 18 residues. Here the CDR3 reads CSARDRGVRLAGEGEQFF. DNA of the CDR3: TGCAGTGCTAGAGATCGTGGGGTCCGACTAGCGGGGGAGGGTGAGCAGTTCTTC.